These T cell receptor beta chains were read from a single sample in a study of human T cells and chemical hapten exposure. TCRdb re-derived calls from the RACE reads in MiXCR, one entry per CDR3 protein. The repertoire holds roughly 180,000 distinct CDR3 sequences, with about 22% as singletons. The sample here was whole blood, taken in connection with sensitization to the hapten diphenylcyclopropenone (DPC). Receptors were obtained from a woman aged 45 to 65 with alopecia areata. Some clones in this sample may be carry-over from other donors' samples. The CDR3 runs from the conserved cysteine through the conserved F or W. The D gene is left open where the match is weak. Part of the rows lack a size; the others show once, few, many or a class for expanded clones.

>NA|13|TRBV6-6|TRBD1|TRBJ2-7
TGTGCCAGCAGTCCGGGACAGATCTACGAGCAGTACTTC
CASSPGQIYEQYF
>few|13|TRBV20-1|NA|TRBJ2-6
TGCAGTGCTATTAGCTCTGGGGCCAACGTCCTGACTTTC
CSAISSGANVLTF
>NA|13|TRBV5-1|TRBD1|TRBJ1-1
TGCGCCAGCAGCATCCAGGGGGACACTGAAGCTTTCTTT
CASSIQGDTEAFF
>few|13|TRBV20-1|TRBD2|TRBJ2-7
TGCAGTGCTAGACGGGGACTAAGGTACGAGCAGTACTTC
CSARRGLRYEQYF
>few|13|TRBV2|TRBD2|TRBJ2-5
TGTGCCAGCAGCCCACTAGCGGAAGAGACCCAGTACTTC
CASSPLAEETQYF
>NA|17|TRBV5-1|TRBD1|TRBJ1-1
TGCGCCAGCAGCTTGGCCGGGGGACAGGGCTTGGTCACTGAAGCTTTCTTT
CASSLAGGQGLVTEAFF
>few|14|TRBV5-1|TRBD1|TRBJ1-2
TGCGCCAGCAGCCTGGACGGGACAGGGCTAGGCTACACCTTC
CASSLDGTGLGYTF
>NA|15|TRBV9|NA|TRBJ2-5
TGTGCCAGCAGCGTAGGCGGGCGGGGCCAAGAGACCCAGTACTTC
CASSVGGRGQETQYF
>NA|14|TRBV7-2|NA|TRBJ2-6
TGTGCCAGCAGCCAAAGGTCTGGGGCCAACGTCCTGACTTTC
CASSQRSGANVLTF
>few|13|TRBV6-5|TRBD2|TRBJ2-1
TGTGCCAGCAGAAAAGCGGGAGCCGATGAGCAGTTCTTC
CASRKAGADEQFF